The TCR beta chain described here comes from a study of monozygotic twins with inflammatory bowel disease. Concerning this clonotype: As yet, its antigen is unknown.

Germline V CDR1 and CDR2: SEHNR, FQNEAQ (reference sequence). The CDR3 is 16 residues long. With the 5' RACE reads reprocessed, TCRdb shows one record per CDR3 protein and no DNA. Across a few hundred thousand distinct CDR3 sequences, the top ten clones capture 2.6% of the sample. Findings of the study overall: Varying immunosuppressive regimens may have increased patient repertoire variability. None of the different T cell subtypes could be distinguished from one another. Whether twins were concordant or discordant made no difference to repertoire similarity, possibly from limited power.

The rearrangement links TRBV7-9 to TRBJ2-3; there is no DNA to check the TCRdb D call of TRBD1. The TCR originated in a human donor with ulcerative colitis or Crohn's disease, or a healthy co-twin of an affected twin (not recorded which). The sample consisted of blood. CDR3 in amino acids: CASSLGGGQPTDTQYF.